Presented here are 18 T cell receptor beta chains from one specimen sequenced in a study of blood T cell repertoires in COVID-19. The data were produced by immunoSEQ multiplex PCR, yet TCRdb's version contains in-frame clones alone and is incomplete. The data hold more than 85,000 clones, with around three quarters observed a single time. Sequences were obtained from peripheral blood. All receptors come from a woman aged 55-69 years with acute or convalescent COVID-19.

This chain uses TRBV30 with TRBJ1-3; no firm D call. Germline CDR1 GTSNPN, CDR2 SVGIG (reference sequence). The CDR3 spans 11 residues. The V and J ends lost 7 bases and 4 bases respectively, with 8 bases between them. The CDR3 coding sequence is TGTGCCTACCGGGTGGGAAACACCATATATTTT. Translated, it gives CAYRVGNTIYF.

The chain is built from TRBV2 and TRBJ1-4; D is unclear. Germline V lookup: CDR1 SNHLY, CDR2 FYNNEI. The V gene lost 6 bases and the J gene lost 1 base, with 6 bases spanning the gap. CDR3 length: 13 residues. As DNA, the CDR3 is TGTGCCAGCAGGAGGGAAACTAATGAAAAACTGTTTTTT. This gives the protein CASRRETNEKLFF.

The chain recombines TRBV5-1 with TRBJ1-5; tentatively, D is TRBD1 (5 bases). The germline V and J ends were trimmed by 4 bases and 0 bases, with 14 bases remaining between them. The germline CDR1 and CDR2 sequences are SGHRS and YFSETQ. The CDR3 has 16 residues. As DNA, the CDR3 is TGCGCCAGCAGCCCGGGGACTCCAATTAGCAATCAGCCCCAGCATTTT. Translating it yields CASSPGTPISNQPQHF.

This rearrangement joins TRBV30 to TRBJ1-1; 8 bases are a match to TRBD1. CDR3 size: 16 residues. CDR1 is GTSNPN and CDR2 is SVGIG in the germline V gene (reference sequence). The trim removed 3 bases at V and 4 bases at J, leaving 13 bases unmatched. The CDR3 region is CAWRPKQGGYLTEAFF. The DNA of the CDR3 is TGTGCCTGGAGACCTAAACAGGGGGGGTACCTCACTGAAGCTTTCTTT.

This clone showed up many times. The chain recombines TRBV12-3 or TRBV12-4 with TRBJ1-2, with TRBD1 identical over 7 bases. Trimming cost V 8 bases and J 5 bases; bases outside gene matches: 8. The CDR3 length is 13 residues. CDR3 residues: CASGTGTAYGYTF. The CDR3 DNA sequence: TGTGCCAGCGGAACCGGGACAGCATATGGCTACACCTTC.

The chain carries TRBV7-2 and TRBJ1-2; 7 positions agree with TRBD1. The V and J ends lost 2 bases and 4 bases, in that order; junction bases with no gene match: 7. The CDR3 runs 15 residues. The germline gives CDR1 SGHTA, CDR2 FQGNSA. In DNA form, the CDR3 reads TGTGCCAGCAGCTTAATTAGGGGGCAAGGCTATGGCTACACCTTC. Its translation: CASSLIRGQGYGYTF.

The V call is TRBV21-1, the J call TRBJ2-5; the DNA was not compared with TRBD1, the D call given in the table. TRBV21-1 is termed a pseudogene. This CDR3 contains 17 residues. The DNA of the CDR3 is TGTGCCAGCCCCCAGGGCAACAGGGAGCTTACCCAAGAGACCCAGTACTTC. Translating it yields CASPQGNRELTQETQYF.

This clone was counted only a few times. The chain has TRBV2 and TRBJ1-5, with D unresolved. Between the trimmed V and J ends, which lost 3 bases and 0 bases, there was a span of 9 bases. The CDR3 contains 15 residues. Germline CDR1 SNHLY, CDR2 FYNNEI. The CDR3 is CASSDWAYSNQPQHF. The CDR3 region has the DNA TGTGCCAGCAGTGATTGGGCCTATAGCAATCAGCCCCAGCATTTT.

CDR3 nucleotides: TGTGCCAGCAGGAGACAACAGGGCCACTATGGCTACACCTTC. It encodes CASRRQQGHYGYTF. This chain connects TRBV6-6 to TRBJ1-2; possibly TRBD1 for D (6 bases). The CDR3 spans 14 residues. Trimming left V 6 bases short and J 3 bases short, with 14 bases between. In germline, CDR1 is MNHNY, CDR2 SVGAGI (reference sequence).

The gene calls are TRBV7-6 and TRBJ2-2; D is undetermined. CDR1 SGHVS and CDR2 FNYEAQ come from the germline V gene. V was shortened by 1 base and J by 5 bases, with 5 bases between the two germline ends. CDR3 length: 13 residues. For the CDR3, the DNA is TGTGCCAGCAGCTTAGATCGGACCGGGGAGCTGTTTTTT. It is translated as CASSLDRTGELFF. The full variable domain, its missing parts supplied by reference TRBV7-6 and TRBJ2-2, is GAGVSQSPRYKVTKRGQDVALRCDPISGHVSLYWYRQALGQGPEFLTYFNYEAQQDKSGLPNDRFSAERPEGSISTLTIQRTEQRDSAMYRCASSLDRTGELFFGEGSRLTVL.

The chain links TRBV3-1 (or the pseudogene TRBV3-2) to TRBJ1-5; D may be TRBD1 (6 bases). Germline V gives CDR1 LGHDT, CDR2 YNNKEL (reference sequence). This CDR3 has 14 amino acids. V gave up 3 bases and J gave up 5 bases, with 11 bases separating them. This CDR3 reads CASSQSSGDQPQHF. The DNA for the CDR3 is TGTGCCAGCAGCCAGAGTTCAGGGGATCAGCCCCAGCATTTT.

The V gene is TRBV5-4, the J gene TRBJ2-7; 10 bases fit TRBD1. The CDR3 covers 16 residues. With 4 bases clipped from V and 3 bases from J, the junction kept 10 bases outside the gene matches. Germline V gene sequence: CDR1 SGHNT, CDR2 YYREEE (reference sequence). The CDR3 bases are TGTGCCAGCAGCCCCGGGACAGGGGCTACTCTCTACGAGCAGTACTTC. Its translation: CASSPGTGATLYEQYF.

Only a few counts were recorded for this clone. The chain combines TRBV29-1 with TRBJ2-6, with D uncertain. The length of the CDR3 is 15 residues. Germline CDR1 is SQVTM and CDR2 is ANQGSEA. V was pared by 4 bases and J by 0 bases, with 10 bases between. For the CDR3, the DNA is TGCAGCGTTGTTTTAGTTTTCTCTGGGGCCAACGTCCTGACTTTC. This translates into CSVVLVFSGANVLTF.

This rearrangement joins TRBV6-6 to TRBJ1-5, with 10 bases that match TRBD1. Germline lookup yields CDR1 MNHNY and CDR2 SVGAGI (reference sequence). The CDR3 runs 15 residues. Trimming at V came to 2 bases and at J to 7 bases, leaving 5 bases not matched to a gene. The CDR3 sequence: CASSYGGQGEQPQHF. The CDR3 nucleotides are TGTGCCAGCAGTTACGGCGGACAGGGGGAACAGCCCCAGCATTTT.

This chain connects TRBV19 to TRBJ1-4; TRBD1 matches 9 bases. Germline CDR1 reads LNHDA; CDR2 reads SQIVND (reference sequence). CDR3 length equals 13 residues. Trimming at V came to 8 bases and at J to 7 bases, leaving 5 bases not matched to a gene. The CDR3 DNA sequence: TGTGCCAGTGGAGACAGGGGGTCTGAAAAACTGTTTTTT. This sequence encodes CASGDRGSEKLFF.

The chain joins TRBV9 to TRBJ2-5; 10 bases match TRBD2. This CDR3 has 15 amino acids. Germline V gives CDR1 SGDLS, CDR2 YYNGEE. Trimming removed 4 bases from V and 1 base from J; junction bases left unmatched: 4. The DNA of the CDR3 is TGTGCCAGCAGCTTAGCGGGGGGCCGCCAAGAGACCCAGTACTTC. It specifies CASSLAGGRQETQYF.

The rearrangement links TRBV7-2 to TRBJ2-3; 7 bases map to TRBD2. Per the germline V gene, CDR1 is SGHTA and CDR2 is FQGNSA. The V gene end was trimmed by 5 bases and the J gene end by 1 base; junction bases not matched to a gene: 12. The CDR3 is made up of 17 amino acids. The CDR3 sequence: CASSLSGAGRGTDTQYF. For the CDR3, the DNA is TGTGCCAGCAGCCTCAGTGGAGCGGGGCGTGGCACAGATACGCAGTATTTT.

The CDR3, as DNA: TGCGCCAGCAGCCAAGATCCAGGGCGTGGAAACACCATATATTTT. Protein: CASSQDPGRGNTIYF. V is TRBV4-3 and J is TRBJ1-3; D is possibly TRBD1 (5 bases). V dropped 0 bases and J dropped 3 bases, with 9 bases sitting between them. Germline values: CDR1 LGHNA, CDR2 YSLEER. The CDR3 has 15 amino acids.